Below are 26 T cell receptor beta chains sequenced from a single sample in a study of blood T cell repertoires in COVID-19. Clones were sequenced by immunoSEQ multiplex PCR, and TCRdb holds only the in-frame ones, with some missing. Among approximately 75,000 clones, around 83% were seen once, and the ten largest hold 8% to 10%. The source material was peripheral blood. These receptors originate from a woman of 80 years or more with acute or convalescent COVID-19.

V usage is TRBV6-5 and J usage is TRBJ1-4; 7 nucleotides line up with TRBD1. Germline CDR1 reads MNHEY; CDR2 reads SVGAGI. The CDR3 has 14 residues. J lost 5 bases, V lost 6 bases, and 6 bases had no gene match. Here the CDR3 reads CASRRQGRNEKLFF. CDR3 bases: TGTGCCAGCAGACGACAGGGAAGAAATGAAAAACTGTTTTTT.

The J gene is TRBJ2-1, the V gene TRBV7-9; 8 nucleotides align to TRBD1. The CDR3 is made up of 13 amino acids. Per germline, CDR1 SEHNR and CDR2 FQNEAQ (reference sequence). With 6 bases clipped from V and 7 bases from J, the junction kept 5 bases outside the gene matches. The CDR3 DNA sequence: TGTGCCAGCAGGGGACAGGACCCGAATGAGCAGTTCTTC. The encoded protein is CASRGQDPNEQFF.

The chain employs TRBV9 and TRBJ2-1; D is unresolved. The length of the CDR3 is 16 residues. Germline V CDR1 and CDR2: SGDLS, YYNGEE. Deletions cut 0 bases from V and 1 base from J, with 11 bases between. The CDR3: CASSVVRLSSYNEQFF. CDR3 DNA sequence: TGTGCCAGCAGCGTAGTTCGACTGTCATCCTACAATGAGCAGTTCTTC. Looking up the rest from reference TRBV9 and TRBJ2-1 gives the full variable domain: DSGVTQTPKHLITATGQRVTLRCSPRSGDLSVYWYQQSLDQGLQFLIQYYNGEERAKGNILERFSAQQFPDLHSELNLSSLELGDSALYFCASSVVRLSSYNEQFFGPGTRLTVL.

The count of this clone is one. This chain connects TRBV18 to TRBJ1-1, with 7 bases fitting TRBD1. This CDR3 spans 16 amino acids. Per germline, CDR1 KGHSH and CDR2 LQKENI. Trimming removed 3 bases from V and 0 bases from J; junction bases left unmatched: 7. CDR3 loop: CASSPTATGMNTEAFF. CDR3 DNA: TGTGCCAGCTCACCGACTGCGACAGGGATGAACACTGAAGCTTTCTTT. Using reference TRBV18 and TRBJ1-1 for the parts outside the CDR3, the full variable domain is NAGVMQNPRHLVRRRGQEARLRCSPMKGHSHVYWYRQLPEEGLKFMVYLQKENIIDESGMPKERFSAEFPKEGPSILRIQQVVRGDSAAYFCASSPTATGMNTEAFFGQGTRLTVV.

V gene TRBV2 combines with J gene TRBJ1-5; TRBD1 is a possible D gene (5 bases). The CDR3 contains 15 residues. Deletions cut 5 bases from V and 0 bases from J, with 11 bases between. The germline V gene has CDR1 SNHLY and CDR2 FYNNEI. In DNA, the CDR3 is TGTGCCAGCAGTAAGACAGTAAATAGCAATCAGCCCCAGCATTTT. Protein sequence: CASSKTVNSNQPQHF.

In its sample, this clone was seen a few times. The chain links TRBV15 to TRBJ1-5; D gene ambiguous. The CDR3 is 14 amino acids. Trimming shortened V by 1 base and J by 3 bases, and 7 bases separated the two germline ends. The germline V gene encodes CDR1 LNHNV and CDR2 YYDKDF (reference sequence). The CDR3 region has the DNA TGTGCCACCAGCAGAGCTCTACCCAATCAGCCCCAGCATTTT. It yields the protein CATSRALPNQPQHF.

CDR3 in DNA: TGTGCCAGCAGTTTATGGGCAGCCAACAAAAACATTCAGTACTTC. The encoded protein is CASSLWAANKNIQYF. The chain links TRBV27 to TRBJ2-4; D is uncertain. This CDR3 has 15 residues. The V and J ends lost 1 base and 3 bases respectively, with 10 bases between them. The V gene's germline CDR1 is MNHEY and CDR2 SMNVEV (reference sequence).

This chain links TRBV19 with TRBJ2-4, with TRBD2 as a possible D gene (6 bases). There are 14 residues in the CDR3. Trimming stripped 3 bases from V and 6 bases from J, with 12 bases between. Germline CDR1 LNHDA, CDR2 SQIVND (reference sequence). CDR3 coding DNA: TGTGCCAGTAGTATTGGAGGGGTGGTAAACATTCAGTACTTC. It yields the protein CASSIGGVVNIQYF. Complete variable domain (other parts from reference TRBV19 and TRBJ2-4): DGGITQSPKYLFRKEGQNVTLSCEQNLNHDAMYWYRQDPGQGLRLIYYSQIVNDFQKGDIAEGYSVSREKKESFPLTVTSAQKNPTAFYLCASSIGGVVNIQYFGAGTRLSVL.

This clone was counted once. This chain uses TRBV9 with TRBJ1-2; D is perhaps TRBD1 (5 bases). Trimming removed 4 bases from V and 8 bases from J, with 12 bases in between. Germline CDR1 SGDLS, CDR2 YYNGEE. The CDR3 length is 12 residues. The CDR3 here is CASSSGSFGYTF. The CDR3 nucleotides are TGTGCCAGCAGCTCAGGGTCCTTCGGCTACACCTTC.

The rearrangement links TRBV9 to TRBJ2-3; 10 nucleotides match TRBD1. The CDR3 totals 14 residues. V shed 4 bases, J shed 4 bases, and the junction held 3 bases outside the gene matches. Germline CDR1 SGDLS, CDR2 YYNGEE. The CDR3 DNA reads TGTGCCAGCAGCCGGGACAGGGGCGCAGATACGCAGTATTTT. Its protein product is CASSRDRGADTQYF.

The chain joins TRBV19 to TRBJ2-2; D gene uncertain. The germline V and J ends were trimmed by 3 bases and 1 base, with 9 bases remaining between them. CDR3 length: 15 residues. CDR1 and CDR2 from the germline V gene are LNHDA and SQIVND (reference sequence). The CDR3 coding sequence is TGTGCCAGTAGTATGTGGCAGCGGAACACCGGGGAGCTGTTTTTT. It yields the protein CASSMWQRNTGELFF.

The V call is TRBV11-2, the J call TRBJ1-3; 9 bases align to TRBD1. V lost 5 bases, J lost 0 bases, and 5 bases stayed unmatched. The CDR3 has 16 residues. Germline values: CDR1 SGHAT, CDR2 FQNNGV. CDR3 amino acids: CASSATGGSSGNTIYF. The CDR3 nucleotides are TGTGCCAGCAGCGCTACAGGGGGCAGCTCTGGAAACACCATATATTTT. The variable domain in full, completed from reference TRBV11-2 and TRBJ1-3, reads EAGVAQSPRYKIIEKRQSVAFWCNPISGHATLYWYQQILGQGPKLLIQFQNNGVVDDSQLPKDRFSAERLKGVDSTLKIQPAKLEDSAVYLCASSATGGSSGNTIYFGEGSWLTVV.

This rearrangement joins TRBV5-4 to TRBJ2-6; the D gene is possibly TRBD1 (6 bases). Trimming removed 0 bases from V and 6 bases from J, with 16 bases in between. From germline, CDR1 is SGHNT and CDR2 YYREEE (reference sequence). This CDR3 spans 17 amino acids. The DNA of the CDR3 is TGTGCCAGCAGCTTGGACCCAGGGGTTCGGTTGGCCAACGTCCTGACTTTC. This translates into CASSLDPGVRLANVLTF.

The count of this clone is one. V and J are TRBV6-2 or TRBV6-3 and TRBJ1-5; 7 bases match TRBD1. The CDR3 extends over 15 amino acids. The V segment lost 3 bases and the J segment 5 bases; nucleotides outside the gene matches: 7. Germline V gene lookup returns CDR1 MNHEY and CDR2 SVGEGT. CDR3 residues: CASSYARTGDQPQHF. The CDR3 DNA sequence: TGTGCCAGCAGTTATGCCCGGACAGGCGATCAGCCCCAGCATTTT.

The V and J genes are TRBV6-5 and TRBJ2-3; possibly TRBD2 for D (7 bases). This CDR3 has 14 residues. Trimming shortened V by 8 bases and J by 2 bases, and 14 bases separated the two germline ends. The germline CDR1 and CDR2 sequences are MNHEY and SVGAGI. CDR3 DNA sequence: TGTGCCAGCGGGAGGGGGGGGGTCACAGATACGCAGTATTTT. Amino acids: CASGRGGVTDTQYF.

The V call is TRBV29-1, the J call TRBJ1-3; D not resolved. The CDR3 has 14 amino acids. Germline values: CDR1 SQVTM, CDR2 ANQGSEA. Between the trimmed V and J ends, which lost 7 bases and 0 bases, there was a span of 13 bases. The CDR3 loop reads CSAGRRSSGNTIYF. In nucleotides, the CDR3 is TGCAGCGCTGGGCGCCGCAGCTCTGGAAACACCATATATTTT.

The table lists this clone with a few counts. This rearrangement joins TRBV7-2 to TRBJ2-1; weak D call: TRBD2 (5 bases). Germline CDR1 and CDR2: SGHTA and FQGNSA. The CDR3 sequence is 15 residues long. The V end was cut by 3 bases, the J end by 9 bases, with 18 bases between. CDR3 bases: TGTGCCAGCAGCTTTAGGCCACTATTGGGGAGTGAGCAGTTCTTC. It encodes CASSFRPLLGSEQFF. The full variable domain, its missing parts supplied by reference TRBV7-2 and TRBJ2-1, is GAGVSQSPSNKVTEKGKDVELRCDPISGHTALYWYRQSLGQGLEFLIYFQGNSAPDKSGLPSDRFSAERTGGSVSTLTIQRTQQEDSAVYLCASSFRPLLGSEQFFGPGTRLTVL.

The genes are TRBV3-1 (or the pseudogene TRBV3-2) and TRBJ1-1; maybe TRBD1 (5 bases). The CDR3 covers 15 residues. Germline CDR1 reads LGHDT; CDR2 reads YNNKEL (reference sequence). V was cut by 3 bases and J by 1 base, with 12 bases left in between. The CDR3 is CASSHGGSRNTEAFF. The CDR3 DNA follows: TGTGCCAGCAGCCACGGGGGGTCGCGGAACACTGAAGCTTTCTTT.

The CDR3 DNA reads TGTGCCAGCAGCCTTCACCCCTCGGGGAACACTGAAGCTTTCTTT. Translated: CASSLHPSGNTEAFF. J is TRBJ1-1 and V is TRBV7-2; D call uncertain. Per germline, CDR1 SGHTA and CDR2 FQGNSA. CDR3 length: 15 amino acids. V lost 5 bases to trimming and J lost 1 base, with 14 bases between them. The complete variable domain, with remaining parts taken from reference TRBV7-2 and TRBJ1-1, reads GAGVSQSPSNKVTEKGKDVELRCDPISGHTALYWYRQSLGQGLEFLIYFQGNSAPDKSGLPSDRFSAERTGGSVSTLTIQRTQQEDSAVYLCASSLHPSGNTEAFFGQGTRLTVV.

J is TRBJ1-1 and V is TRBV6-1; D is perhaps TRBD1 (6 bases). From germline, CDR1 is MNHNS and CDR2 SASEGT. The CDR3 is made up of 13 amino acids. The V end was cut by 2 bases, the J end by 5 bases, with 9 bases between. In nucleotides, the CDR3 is TGTGCCAGCAGTGAATACAGGGAGACTGAAGCTTTCTTT. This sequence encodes CASSEYRETEAFF.

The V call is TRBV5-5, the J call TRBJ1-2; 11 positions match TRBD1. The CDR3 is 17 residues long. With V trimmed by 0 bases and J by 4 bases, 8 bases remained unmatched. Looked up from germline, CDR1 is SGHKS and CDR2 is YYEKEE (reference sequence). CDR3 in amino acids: CASSLVDRGQRSYGYTF. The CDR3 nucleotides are TGTGCCAGCAGCTTGGTGGACAGGGGGCAAAGGAGCTATGGCTACACCTTC.

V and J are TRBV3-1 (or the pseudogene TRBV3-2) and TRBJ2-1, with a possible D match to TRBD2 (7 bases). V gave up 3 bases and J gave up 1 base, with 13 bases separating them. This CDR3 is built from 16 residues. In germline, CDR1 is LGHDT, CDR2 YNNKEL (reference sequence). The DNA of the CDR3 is TGTGCCAGCAGCCACGTAGGGGGGGCATCCTACAATGAGCAGTTCTTC. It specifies CASSHVGGASYNEQFF.

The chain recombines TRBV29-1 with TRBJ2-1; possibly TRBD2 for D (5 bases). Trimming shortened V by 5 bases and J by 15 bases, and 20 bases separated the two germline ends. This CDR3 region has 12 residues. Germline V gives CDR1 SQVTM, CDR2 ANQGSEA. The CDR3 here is CSVPGSEAAPFF. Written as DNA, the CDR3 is TGCAGCGTTCCGGGTAGTGAAGCGGCCCCGTTCTTC.

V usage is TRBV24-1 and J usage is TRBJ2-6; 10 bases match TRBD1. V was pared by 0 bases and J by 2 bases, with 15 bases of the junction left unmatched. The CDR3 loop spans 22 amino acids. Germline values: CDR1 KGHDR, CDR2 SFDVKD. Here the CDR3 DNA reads TGTGCCACCAGTGATTTGCATGGAGGGACAGGGGCCCTTTGCCCTGGGGCCAACGTCCTGACTTTC. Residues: CATSDLHGGTGALCPGANVLTF.

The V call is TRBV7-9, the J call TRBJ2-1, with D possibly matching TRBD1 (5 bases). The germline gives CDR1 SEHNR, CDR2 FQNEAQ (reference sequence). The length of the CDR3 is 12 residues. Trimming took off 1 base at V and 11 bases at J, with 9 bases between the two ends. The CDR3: CASSLDRIKQFF. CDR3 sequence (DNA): TGTGCCAGCAGCTTAGACAGGATTAAGCAGTTCTTC. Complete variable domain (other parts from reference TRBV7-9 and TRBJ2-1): DTGVSQNPRHKITKRGQNVTFRCDPISEHNRLYWYRQTLGQGPEFLTYFQNEAQLEKSRLLSDRFSAERPKGSFSTLEIQRTEQGDSAMYLCASSLDRIKQFFGPGTRLTVL.

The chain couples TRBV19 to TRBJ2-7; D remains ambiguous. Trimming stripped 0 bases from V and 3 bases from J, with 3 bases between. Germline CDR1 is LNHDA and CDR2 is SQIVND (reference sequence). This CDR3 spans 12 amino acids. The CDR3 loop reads CASSIDSYEQYF. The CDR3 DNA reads TGTGCCAGTAGTATAGACAGCTACGAGCAGTACTTC.